Reported below is one TCR beta chain. Data came from immunoSEQ multiplex PCR; TCRdb stores just in-frame clones and leaves some out. The sample has 12,000 or so clones; about 94% are singletons. The data are from a study of T cells in narcolepsy. About the study: Donors had narcolepsy type 1 or type 2, or were healthy controls.

The V and J ends lost 6 bases and 0 bases respectively, with 15 bases between them. The germline CDR1 and CDR2 sequences are ENHRY and SYGVKD. The CDR3 length is 15 residues. Sequenced material: CD45RA- memory CD4+ T cells from PBMCs. V and J are TRBV10-3 and TRBJ2-7; a weak D match, TRBD2 (5 bases). The TCR sequence derives from a human donor with narcolepsy. DNA for the CDR3: TGTGCCATCAGCCTGGGAGTTGCGAGCTCCTACGAGCAGTACTTC. It codes for CAISLGVASSYEQYF.